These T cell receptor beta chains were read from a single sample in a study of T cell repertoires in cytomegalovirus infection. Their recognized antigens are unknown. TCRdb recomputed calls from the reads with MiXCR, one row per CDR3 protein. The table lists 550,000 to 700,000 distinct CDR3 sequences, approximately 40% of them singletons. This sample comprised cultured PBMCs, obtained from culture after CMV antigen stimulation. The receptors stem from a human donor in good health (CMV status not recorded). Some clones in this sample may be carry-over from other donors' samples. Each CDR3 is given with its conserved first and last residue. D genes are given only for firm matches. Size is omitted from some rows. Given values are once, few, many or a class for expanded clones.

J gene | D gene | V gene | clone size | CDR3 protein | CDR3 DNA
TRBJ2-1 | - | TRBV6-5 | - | CASSYSGIRSGSSYNEQFF | TGTGCCAGCAGTTACTCCGGAATCAGGTCGGGCAGCTCCTACAATGAGCAGTTCTTC
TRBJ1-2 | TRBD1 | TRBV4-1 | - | CASSFRDRGDDYTF | TGCGCCAGCAGCTTCCGCGACAGGGGAGACGACTACACCTTC
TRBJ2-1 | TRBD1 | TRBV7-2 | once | CASSSRQGHTEQFF | TGTGCCAGCAGCTCTCGACAGGGGCATACTGAGCAGTTCTTC
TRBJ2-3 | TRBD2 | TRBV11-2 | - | CATEGEGPDTQYF | TGTGCCACCGAAGGGGAGGGGCCAGATACGCAGTATTTT
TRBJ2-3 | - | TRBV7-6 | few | CASSLAWERTDTQYF | TGTGCCAGCAGCTTAGCGTGGGAACGCACAGATACGCAGTATTTT
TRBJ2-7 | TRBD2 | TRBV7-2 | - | CASSFPGGSGEQYF | TGTGCCAGCAGCTTCCCGGGCGGGAGTGGCGAGCAGTACTTC
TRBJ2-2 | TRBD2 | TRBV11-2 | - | CASSHRGPGLAGTGELFF | TGTGCCAGCAGCCATAGAGGGCCGGGACTAGCGGGTACCGGGGAGCTGTTTTTT
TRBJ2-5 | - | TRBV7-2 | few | CASSVRRGQETQYF | TGTGCCAGCAGCGTTAGAAGGGGACAAGAGACCCAGTACTTC
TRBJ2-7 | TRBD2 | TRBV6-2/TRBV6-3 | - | CASSYSLAGGSSSSYEQYF | TGTGCCAGCAGTTACTCCCTAGCGGGAGGGTCCTCTTCCTCCTACGAGCAGTACTTC
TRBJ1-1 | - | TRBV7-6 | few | CASSPPGGQSLEAFF | TGTGCCAGCAGCCCCCCCGGCGGACAGTCCCTTGAAGCTTTCTTT
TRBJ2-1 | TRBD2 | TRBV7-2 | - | CASSYLPGLAGNEQFF | TGTGCCAGCAGCTACCTCCCGGGACTAGCCGGTAATGAGCAGTTCTTC
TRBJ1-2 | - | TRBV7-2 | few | CASSPFGGGYTF | TGTGCCAGCAGCCCCTTTGGAGGGGGCTACACCTTC
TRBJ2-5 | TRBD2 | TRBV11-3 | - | CASSTGGEETQYF | TGTGCCAGCAGCACCGGGGGGGAAGAGACCCAGTACTTC
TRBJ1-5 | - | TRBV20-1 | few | CSAREDSNQPQHF | TGCAGTGCTAGGGAGGACAGCAATCAGCCCCAGCATTTT
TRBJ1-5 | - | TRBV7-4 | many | CASSLGTGQPQHF | TGTGCCAGCAGCTTAGGGACCGGACAGCCCCAGCATTTT
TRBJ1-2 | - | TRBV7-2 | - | CASSLDRGFGGYTF | TGTGCCAGCAGCTTAGATCGAGGGTTTGGTGGCTACACCTTC
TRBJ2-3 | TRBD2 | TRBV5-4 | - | CASSRAAGGLADTQYF | TGTGCCAGCAGCCGCGCCGCGGGGGGGCTGGCAGATACGCAGTATTTT
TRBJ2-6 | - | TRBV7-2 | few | CASSPRWGERANVLTF | TGTGCCAGCAGCCCTAGATGGGGGGAAAGGGCCAACGTCCTGACTTTC
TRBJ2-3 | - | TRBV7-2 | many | CASSLERTDTQYF | TGTGCCAGCAGCTTAGAGCGCACAGATACGCAGTATTTT
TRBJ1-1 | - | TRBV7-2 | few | CASSLASRAEAFF | TGTGCCAGCAGCTTAGCAAGCCGGGCTGAAGCTTTCTTT
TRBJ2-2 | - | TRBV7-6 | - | CASSLGQTPNTGELFF | TGTGCCAGCAGCTTAGGACAAACTCCGAACACCGGGGAGCTGTTTTTT
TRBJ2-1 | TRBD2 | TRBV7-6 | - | CASSFGTSGGVNEQFF | TGTGCCAGCAGCTTCGGGACTAGCGGGGGGGTAAATGAGCAGTTCTTC
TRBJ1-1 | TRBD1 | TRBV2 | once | CASRGQANTEAFF | TGTGCCAGCAGGGGACAGGCGAACACTGAAGCTTTCTTT
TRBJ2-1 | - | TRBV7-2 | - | CASSLVGLQYNEQFF | TGTGCCAGCAGCTTAGTAGGACTACAGTACAATGAGCAGTTCTTC
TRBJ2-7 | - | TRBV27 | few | CASSPRVGGYEQYF | TGTGCCAGCAGTCCCAGGGTTGGAGGCTACGAGCAGTACTTC
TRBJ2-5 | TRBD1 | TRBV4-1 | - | CASSGVGQGPKKETQYF | TGCGCCAGCAGCGGGGTTGGACAGGGACCGAAAAAGGAGACCCAGTACTTC
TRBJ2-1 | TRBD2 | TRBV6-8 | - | CASSYLGLAGVYEQFF | TGTGCCAGCAGTTACTTAGGGCTAGCGGGAGTTTATGAGCAGTTCTTC
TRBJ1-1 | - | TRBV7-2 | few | CASSLSTGTPEAFF | TGTGCCAGCAGCTTAAGCACAGGTACCCCTGAAGCTTTCTTT
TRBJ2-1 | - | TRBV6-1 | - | CASSLRALDSRSYNEQFF | TGTGCCAGCAGTCTGCGTGCACTTGACTCTCGCTCCTACAATGAGCAGTTCTTC
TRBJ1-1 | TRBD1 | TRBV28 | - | CASGGWSTEAFF | TGTGCCTCAGGGGGGTGGAGCACTGAAGCTTTCTTT
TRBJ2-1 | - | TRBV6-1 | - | CASSSNRDGGNEQFF | TGTGCCAGCAGTTCAAACCGGGACGGAGGCAATGAGCAGTTCTTC
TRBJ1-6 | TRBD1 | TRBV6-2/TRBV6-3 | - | CASSYLGQGEGSPLHF | TGTGCCAGCAGTTACCTCGGACAGGGAGAAGGATCACCCCTCCACTTT
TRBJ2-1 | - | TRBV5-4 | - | CASSLASSRKFF | TGTGCCAGCAGCTTGGCCTCTAGCCGGAAGTTCTTC
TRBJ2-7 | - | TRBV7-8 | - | CASSLKAYEQYF | TGTGCCAGCAGCTTAAAGGCCTACGAGCAGTACTTC
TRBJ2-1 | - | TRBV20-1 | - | CSARGAVEQFF | TGCAGTGCTAGAGGAGCGGTAGAGCAGTTCTTC
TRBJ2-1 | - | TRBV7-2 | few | CASSSGVAGEQFF | TGTGCCAGCAGCTCGGGGGTAGCAGGAGAGCAGTTCTTC
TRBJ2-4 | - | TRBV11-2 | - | CASSQGGAGLNIQYF | TGTGCCAGCTCCCAAGGGGGGGCGGGGCTGAACATTCAGTACTTC
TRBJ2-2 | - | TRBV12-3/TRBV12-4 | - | CASRALAGWTGELFF | TGTGCCAGCAGGGCCCTGGCGGGGTGGACCGGGGAGCTGTTTTTT
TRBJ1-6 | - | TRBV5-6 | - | CASSLPARRPLHF | TGTGCCAGCAGCTTGCCGGCGCGTCGACCCCTCCACTTT
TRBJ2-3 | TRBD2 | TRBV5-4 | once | CASSLHRAGGPTDTQYF | TGTGCCAGCAGCTTGCATCGAGCGGGAGGGCCCACAGATACGCAGTATTTT
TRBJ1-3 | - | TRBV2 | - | CASRGRPRGNTIYF | TGTGCCAGCAGAGGCAGGCCCAGGGGAAACACCATATATTTT
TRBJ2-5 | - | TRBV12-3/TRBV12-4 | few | CASTQETQYF | TGTGCCAGCACTCAAGAGACCCAGTACTTC
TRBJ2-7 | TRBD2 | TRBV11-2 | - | CASSKGRLADYEQYF | TGTGCCAGCAGCAAAGGGAGACTAGCGGACTACGAGCAGTACTTC
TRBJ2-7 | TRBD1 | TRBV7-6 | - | CASSSPTRGREQYF | TGTGCCAGCAGCTCCCCCACGAGGGGGCGTGAGCAGTACTTC
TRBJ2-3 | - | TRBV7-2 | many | CASSLATWTDTQYF | TGTGCCAGCAGCTTAGCAACATGGACAGATACGCAGTATTTT
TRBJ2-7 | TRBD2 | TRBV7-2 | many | CASSPTSGTYEQYF | TGTGCCAGCAGCCCCACTAGCGGAACCTACGAGCAGTACTTC
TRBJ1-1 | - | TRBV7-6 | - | CASSAKGPGVMNTEAFF | TGTGCCAGCAGCGCTAAAGGTCCAGGGGTCATGAACACTGAAGCTTTCTTT
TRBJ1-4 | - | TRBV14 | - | CASSQGHEKLFF | TGTGCCAGCAGCCAAGGGCATGAAAAACTGTTTTTT
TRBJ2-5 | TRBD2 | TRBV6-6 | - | CASVTELAGWETQYF | TGTGCCAGCGTCACGGAACTAGCGGGGTGGGAGACCCAGTACTTC
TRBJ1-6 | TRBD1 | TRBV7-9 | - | CASSLVSGTGDSPLHF | TGTGCCAGCAGCTTAGTATCGGGGACAGGCGATTCACCCCTCCACTTT
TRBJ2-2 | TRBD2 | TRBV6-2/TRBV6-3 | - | CASSWTSGSFSTGELFF | TGTGCCAGCAGCTGGACTAGCGGGAGTTTTAGCACCGGGGAGCTGTTTTTT
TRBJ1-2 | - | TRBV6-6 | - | CASSLMTASENYGYTF | TGTGCCAGCAGCTTAATGACCGCGAGTGAGAATTATGGCTACACCTTC
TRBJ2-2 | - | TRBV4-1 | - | CASSQDFKVTSRSGELFF | TGCGCCAGCAGCCAAGATTTCAAAGTCACAAGCAGGTCCGGGGAGCTGTTTTTT
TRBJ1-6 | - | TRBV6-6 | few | CASSYSGESSYNSPLHF | TGTGCCAGCAGTTACTCGGGGGAAAGCTCCTATAATTCACCCCTCCACTTT
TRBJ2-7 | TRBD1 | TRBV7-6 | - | CASSWDRGSYEQYF | TGTGCCAGCAGCTGGGACAGGGGCTCCTACGAGCAGTACTTC
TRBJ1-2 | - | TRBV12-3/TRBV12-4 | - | CASSPGRIRTF | TGTGCCAGCAGTCCGGGACGGATCCGCACCTTC
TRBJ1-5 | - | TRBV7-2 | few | CASSLDIWSGWSNQPQHF | TGTGCCAGCAGCTTAGATATTTGGTCAGGGTGGAGCAATCAGCCCCAGCATTTT
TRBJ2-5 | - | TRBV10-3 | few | CAISGGTAAQYF | TGTGCCATCAGCGGTGGGACGGCAGCCCAGTACTTC